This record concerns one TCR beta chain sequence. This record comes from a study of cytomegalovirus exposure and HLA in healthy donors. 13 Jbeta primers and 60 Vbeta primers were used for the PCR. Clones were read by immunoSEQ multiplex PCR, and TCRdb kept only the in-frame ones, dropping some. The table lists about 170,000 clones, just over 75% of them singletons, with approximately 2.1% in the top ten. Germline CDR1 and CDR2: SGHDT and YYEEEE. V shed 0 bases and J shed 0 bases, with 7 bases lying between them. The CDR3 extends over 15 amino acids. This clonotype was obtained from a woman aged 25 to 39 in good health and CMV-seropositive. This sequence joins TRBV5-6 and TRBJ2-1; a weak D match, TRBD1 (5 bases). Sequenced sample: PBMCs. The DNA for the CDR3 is TGTGCCAGCAGCTTGGTGGACATCTCCTACAATGAGCAGTTCTTC. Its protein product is CASSLVDISYNEQFF.